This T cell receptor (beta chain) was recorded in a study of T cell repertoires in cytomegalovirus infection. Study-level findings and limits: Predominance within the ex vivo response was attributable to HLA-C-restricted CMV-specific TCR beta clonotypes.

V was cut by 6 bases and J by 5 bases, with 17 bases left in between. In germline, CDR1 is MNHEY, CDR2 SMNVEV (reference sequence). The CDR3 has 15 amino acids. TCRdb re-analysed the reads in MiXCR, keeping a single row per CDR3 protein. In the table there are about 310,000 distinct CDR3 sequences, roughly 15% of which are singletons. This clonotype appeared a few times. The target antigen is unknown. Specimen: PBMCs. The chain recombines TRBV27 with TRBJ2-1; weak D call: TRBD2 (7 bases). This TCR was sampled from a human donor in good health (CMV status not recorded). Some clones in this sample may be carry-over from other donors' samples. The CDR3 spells CASRVAGALNNEQFF. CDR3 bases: TGTGCCAGCAGAGTGGCGGGGGCCCTAAACAATGAGCAGTTCTTC.